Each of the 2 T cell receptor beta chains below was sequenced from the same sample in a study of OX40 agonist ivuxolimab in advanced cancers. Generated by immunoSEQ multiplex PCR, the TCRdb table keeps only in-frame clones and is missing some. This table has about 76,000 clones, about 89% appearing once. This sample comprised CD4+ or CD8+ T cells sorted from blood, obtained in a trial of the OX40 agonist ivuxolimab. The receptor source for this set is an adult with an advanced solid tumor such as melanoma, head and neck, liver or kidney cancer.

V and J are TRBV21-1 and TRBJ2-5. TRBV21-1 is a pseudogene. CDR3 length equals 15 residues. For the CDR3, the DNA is TGTGCCAGCAGCAACAGGGGGGGAAAGAGGAGGACCCAGTACTTC. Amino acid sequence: CASSNRGGKRRTQYF.

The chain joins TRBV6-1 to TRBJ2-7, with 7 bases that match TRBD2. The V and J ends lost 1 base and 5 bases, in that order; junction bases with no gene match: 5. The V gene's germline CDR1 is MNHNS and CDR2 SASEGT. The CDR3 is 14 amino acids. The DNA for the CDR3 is TGTGCCAGCAGTGAAGGGCGGGAGAGCGACGAGCAGTACTTC. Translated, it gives CASSEGRESDEQYF.